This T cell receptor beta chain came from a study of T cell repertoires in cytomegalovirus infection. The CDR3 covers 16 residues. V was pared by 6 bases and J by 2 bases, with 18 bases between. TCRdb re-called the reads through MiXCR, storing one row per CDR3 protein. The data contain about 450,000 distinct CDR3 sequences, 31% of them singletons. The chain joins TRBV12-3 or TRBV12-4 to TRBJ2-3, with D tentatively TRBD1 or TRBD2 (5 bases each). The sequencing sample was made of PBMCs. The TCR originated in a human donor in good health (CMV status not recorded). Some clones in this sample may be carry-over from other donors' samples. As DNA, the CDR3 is TGTGCCAGCAGGCCCTGGGACCTTCCACCCACAGATACGCAGTATTTT. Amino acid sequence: CASRPWDLPPTDTQYF.